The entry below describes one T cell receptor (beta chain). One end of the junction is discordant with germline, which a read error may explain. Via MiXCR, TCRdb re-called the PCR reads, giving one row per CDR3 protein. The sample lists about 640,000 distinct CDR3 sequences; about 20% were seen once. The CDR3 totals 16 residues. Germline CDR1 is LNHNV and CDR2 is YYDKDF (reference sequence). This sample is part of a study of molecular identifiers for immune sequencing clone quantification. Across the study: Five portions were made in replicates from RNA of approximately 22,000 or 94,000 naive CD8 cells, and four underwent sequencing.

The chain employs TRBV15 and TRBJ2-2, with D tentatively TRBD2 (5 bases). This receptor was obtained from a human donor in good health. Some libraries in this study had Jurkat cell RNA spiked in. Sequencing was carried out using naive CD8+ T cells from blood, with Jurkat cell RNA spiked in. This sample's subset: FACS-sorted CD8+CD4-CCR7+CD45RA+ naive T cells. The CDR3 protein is CATSRDAPRPTGKLFF. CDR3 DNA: TGTGCCACCAGCAGAGACGCGCCCAGACCAACCGGGAAGCTGTTTTTT.